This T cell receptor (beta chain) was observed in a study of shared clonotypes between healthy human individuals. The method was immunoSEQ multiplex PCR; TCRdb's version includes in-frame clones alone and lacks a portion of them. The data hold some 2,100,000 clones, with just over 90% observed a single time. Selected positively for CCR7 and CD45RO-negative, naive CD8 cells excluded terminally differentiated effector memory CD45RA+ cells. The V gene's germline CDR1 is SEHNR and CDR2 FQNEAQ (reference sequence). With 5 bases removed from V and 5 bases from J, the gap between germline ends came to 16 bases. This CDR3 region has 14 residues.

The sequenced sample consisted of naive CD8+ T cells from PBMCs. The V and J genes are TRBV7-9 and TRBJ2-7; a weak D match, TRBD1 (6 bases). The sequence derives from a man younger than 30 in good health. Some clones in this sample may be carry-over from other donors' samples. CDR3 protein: CASSSTQGVHEQYF. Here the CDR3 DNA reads TGTGCCAGCAGCAGCACACAGGGAGTCCACGAGCAGTACTTC.